The sequence of this T cell receptor beta chain was determined in a study of shared clonotypes between healthy human individuals. This clone was detected once. The CDR3 contains 12 residues. The V end was cut by 2 bases, the J end by 5 bases, with 7 bases between. The germline CDR1 and CDR2 sequences are SGHDT and YYEEEE. In the study's own analysis: As immunoSEQ supplied junction-only sequences (without quality scores), filtering differed. Some clones are missing from TCRdb's copy, which holds only in-frame ones; the method was immunoSEQ multiplex PCR. V, J and clone size are those of that table, while D and trimming were read from the DNA. Here the sample spans about 340,000 clones, around 70% being singletons.

This chain links TRBV5-6 with TRBJ1-1; D remains unclear. Source material: memory CD4+ T cells sorted from blood. This sample's subset: CD45RA-negative fraction. The source is a man younger than 45 in good health. The CDR3 loop reads CASSFLTTEAFF. CDR3 DNA sequence: TGTGCCAGCAGCTTTTTAACGACTGAAGCTTTCTTT.